This T cell receptor (beta chain) originates from a study of lymphopenia after photon versus proton radiotherapy. Trimming pared 1 base from V and 4 bases from J, leaving 7 bases between. Germline V gives CDR1 SGHVS, CDR2 FQNEAQ. The CDR3 covers 13 residues. TCRdb's table, derived via immunoSEQ multiplex PCR, lists solely in-frame clones and lacks some. Of tens of thousands of clones listed, roughly 84% are singletons. The source is a man aged 45-65 years with gastric cancer. The J gene is TRBJ1-1, the V gene TRBV7-8; D remains unclear. The sample consisted of peripheral blood, taken from a patient treated with photon-based radiotherapy. The DNA of the CDR3 is TGTGCCAGCAGCTTAGATACAGTCACTGAAGCTTTCTTT. Translation: CASSLDTVTEAFF.